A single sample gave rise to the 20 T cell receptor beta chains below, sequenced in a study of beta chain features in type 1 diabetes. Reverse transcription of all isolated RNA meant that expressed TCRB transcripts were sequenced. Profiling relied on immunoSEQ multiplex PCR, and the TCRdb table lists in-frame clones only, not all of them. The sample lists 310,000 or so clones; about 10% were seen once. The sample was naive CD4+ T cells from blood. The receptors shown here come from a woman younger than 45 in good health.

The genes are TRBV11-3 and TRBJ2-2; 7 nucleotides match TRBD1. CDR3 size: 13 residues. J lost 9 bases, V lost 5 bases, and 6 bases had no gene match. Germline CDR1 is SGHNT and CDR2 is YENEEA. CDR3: CASSLTGARELFF. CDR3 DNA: TGTGCCAGCAGCCTTACAGGGGCCAGGGAGCTGTTTTTT. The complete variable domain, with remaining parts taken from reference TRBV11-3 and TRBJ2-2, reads EAGVVQSPRYKIIEKKQPVAFWCNPISGHNTLYWYLQNLGQGPELLIRYENEEAVDDSQLPKDRFSAERLKGVDSTLKIQPAELGDSAVYLCASSLTGARELFFGEGSRLTVL.

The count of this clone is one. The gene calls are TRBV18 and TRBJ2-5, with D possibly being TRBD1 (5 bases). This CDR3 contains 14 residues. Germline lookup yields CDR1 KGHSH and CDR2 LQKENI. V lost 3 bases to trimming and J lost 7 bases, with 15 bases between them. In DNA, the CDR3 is TGTGCCAGCTCACCTACATCAAAAGGGGCGACCCAGTACTTC. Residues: CASSPTSKGATQYF.

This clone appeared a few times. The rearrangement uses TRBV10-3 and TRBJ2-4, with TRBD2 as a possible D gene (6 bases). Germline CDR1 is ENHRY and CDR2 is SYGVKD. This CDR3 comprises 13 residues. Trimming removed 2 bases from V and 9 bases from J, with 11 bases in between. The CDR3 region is CAISEGGWGIQYF. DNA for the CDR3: TGTGCCATCAGTGAGGGGGGGTGGGGCATTCAGTACTTC.

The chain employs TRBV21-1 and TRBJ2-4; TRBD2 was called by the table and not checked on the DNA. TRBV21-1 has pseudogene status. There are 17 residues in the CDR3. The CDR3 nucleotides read TGTGCCAGCAGCAAGGGGAGCGGGAGGGCTTCGAGAAACATTCAGTACTTC. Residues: CASSKGSGRASRNIQYF.

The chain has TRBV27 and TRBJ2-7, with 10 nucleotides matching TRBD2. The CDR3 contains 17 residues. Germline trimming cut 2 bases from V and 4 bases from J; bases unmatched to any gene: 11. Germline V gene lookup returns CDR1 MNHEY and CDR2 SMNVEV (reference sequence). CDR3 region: CASSLHGAASGSYEQYF. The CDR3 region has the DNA TGTGCCAGCAGTTTACACGGGGCGGCTAGCGGGAGTTACGAGCAGTACTTC.

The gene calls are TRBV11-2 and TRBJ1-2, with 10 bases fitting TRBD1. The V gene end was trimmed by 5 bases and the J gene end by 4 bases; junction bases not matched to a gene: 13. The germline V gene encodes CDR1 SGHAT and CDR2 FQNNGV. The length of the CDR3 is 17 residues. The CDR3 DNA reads TGTGCCAGCAGCCCCCGGACAGGGGGTCCTTGGCGCTATGGCTACACCTTC. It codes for CASSPRTGGPWRYGYTF.

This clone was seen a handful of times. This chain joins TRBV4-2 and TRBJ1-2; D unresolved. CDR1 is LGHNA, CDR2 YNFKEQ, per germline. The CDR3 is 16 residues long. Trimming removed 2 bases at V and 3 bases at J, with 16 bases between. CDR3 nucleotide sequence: TGTGCCAGCAGCCAAAACCGACAACTTGTTGACTATGGCTACACCTTC. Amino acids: CASSQNRQLVDYGYTF.

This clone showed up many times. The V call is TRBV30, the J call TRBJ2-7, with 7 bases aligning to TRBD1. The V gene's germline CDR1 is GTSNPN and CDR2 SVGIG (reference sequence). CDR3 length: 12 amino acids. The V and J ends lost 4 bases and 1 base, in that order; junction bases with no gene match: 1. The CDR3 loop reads CAWTQGSYEQYF. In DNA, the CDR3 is TGTGCCTGGACACAGGGGTCCTACGAGCAGTACTTC.

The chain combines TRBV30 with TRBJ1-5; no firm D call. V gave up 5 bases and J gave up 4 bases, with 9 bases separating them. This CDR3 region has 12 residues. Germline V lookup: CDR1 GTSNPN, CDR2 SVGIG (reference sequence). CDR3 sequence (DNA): TGTGCCTGGGCGGGAGGTAATCAGCCCCAGCATTTT. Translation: CAWAGGNQPQHF.

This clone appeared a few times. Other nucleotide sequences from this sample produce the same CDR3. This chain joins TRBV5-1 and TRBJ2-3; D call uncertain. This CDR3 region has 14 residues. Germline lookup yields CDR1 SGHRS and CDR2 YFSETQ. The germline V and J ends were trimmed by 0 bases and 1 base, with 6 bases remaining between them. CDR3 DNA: TGCGCCAGCAGCTTGGCCGGTGGCACAGATACGCAGTATTTT. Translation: CASSLAGGTDTQYF.

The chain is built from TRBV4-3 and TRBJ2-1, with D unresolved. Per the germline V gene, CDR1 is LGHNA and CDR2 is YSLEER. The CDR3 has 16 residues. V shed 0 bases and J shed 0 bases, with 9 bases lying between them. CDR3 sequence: CASSQDIGFSYNEQFF. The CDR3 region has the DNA TGCGCCAGCAGCCAAGATATTGGCTTCTCCTACAATGAGCAGTTCTTC.

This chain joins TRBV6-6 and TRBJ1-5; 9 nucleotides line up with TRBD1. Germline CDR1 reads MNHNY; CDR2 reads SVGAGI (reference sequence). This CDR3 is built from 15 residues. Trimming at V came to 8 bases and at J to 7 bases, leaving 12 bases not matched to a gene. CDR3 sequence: CASRTDRGLRQPQHF. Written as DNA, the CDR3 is TGTGCCAGCCGGACGGACAGGGGCCTTAGACAGCCCCAGCATTTT.

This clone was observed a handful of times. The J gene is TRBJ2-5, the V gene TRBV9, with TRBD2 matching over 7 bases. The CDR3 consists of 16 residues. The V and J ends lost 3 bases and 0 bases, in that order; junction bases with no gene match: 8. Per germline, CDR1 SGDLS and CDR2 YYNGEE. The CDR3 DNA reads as TGTGCCAGCAGCGCCAGCGGGACCCTGTACCAAGAGACCCAGTACTTC. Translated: CASSASGTLYQETQYF.

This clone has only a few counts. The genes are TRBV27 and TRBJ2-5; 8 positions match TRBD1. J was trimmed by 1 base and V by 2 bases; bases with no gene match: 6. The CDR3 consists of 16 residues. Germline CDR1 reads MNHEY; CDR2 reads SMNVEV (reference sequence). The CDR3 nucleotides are TGTGCCAGCAGTTTACTCGGGACAGGCGCCCAAGAGACCCAGTACTTC. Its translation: CASSLLGTGAQETQYF.

CDR3 nucleotides: TGTGCCAGCAGTTCCCCGACAGGCCCCATGAACACTGAAGCTTTCTTT. Translation: CASSSPTGPMNTEAFF. V is TRBV28 and J is TRBJ1-1, with a tentative D call TRBD1 (6 bases). Germline lookup yields CDR1 MDHEN and CDR2 SYDVKM. The V gene lost 4 bases and the J gene lost 0 bases, with 15 bases spanning the gap. This CDR3 is 16 amino acids long.

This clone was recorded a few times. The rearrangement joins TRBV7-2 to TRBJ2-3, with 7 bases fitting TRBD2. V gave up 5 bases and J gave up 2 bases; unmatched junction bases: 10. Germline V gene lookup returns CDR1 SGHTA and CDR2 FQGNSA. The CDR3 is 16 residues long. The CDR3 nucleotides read TGTGCCAGCAGCCTAACTAGCGCCTCTAACACAGATACGCAGTATTTT. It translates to CASSLTSASNTDTQYF.

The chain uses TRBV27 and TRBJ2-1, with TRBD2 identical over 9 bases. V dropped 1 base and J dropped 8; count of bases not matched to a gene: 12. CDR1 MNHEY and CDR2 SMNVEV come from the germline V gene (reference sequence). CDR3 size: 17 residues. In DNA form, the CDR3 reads TGTGCCAGCAGTTTATTACCAGGCCGTAGCGGGAGCCATGAGCAGTTCTTC. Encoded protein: CASSLLPGRSGSHEQFF.

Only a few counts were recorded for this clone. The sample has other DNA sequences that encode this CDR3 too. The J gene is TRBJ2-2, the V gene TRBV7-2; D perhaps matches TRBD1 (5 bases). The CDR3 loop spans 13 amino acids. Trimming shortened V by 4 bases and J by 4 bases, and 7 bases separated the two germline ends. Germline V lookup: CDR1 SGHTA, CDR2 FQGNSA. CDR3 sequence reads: CASSSQGTGELFF. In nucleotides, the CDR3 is TGTGCCAGCAGCTCTCAGGGCACCGGGGAGCTGTTTTTT.

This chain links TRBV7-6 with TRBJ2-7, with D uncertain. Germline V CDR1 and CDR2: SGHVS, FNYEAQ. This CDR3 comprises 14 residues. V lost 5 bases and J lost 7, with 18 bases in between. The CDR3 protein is CASSLAGSVEEQYF. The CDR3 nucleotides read TGTGCCAGCAGCCTCGCCGGTTCGGTTGAGGAGCAGTACTTC. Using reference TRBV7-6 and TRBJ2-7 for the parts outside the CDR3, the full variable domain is GAGVSQSPRYKVTKRGQDVALRCDPISGHVSLYWYRQALGQGPEFLTYFNYEAQQDKSGLPNDRFSAERPEGSISTLTIQRTEQRDSAMYRCASSLAGSVEEQYFGPGTRLTVT.

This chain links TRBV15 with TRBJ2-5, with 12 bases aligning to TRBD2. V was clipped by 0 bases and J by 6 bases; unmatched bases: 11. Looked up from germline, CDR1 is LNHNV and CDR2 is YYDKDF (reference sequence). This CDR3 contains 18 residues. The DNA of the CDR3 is TGTGCCACCAGCAGAGAAGGGACTAGCGGGCCCTTGGGAAAGACCCAGTACTTC. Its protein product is CATSREGTSGPLGKTQYF.